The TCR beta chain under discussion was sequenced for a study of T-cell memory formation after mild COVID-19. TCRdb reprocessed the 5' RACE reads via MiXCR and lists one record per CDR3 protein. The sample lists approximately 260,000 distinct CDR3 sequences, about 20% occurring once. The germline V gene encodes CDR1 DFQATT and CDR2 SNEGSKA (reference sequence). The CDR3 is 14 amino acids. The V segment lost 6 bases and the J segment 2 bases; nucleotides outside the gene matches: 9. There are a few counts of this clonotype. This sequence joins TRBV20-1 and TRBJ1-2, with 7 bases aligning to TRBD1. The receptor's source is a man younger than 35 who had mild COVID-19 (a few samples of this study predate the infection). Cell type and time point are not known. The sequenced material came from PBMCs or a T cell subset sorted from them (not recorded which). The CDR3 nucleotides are TGCAGTGCAAGACAGGGCAGTGAGAACTATGGCTACACCTTC. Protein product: CSARQGSENYGYTF.